This T cell receptor (beta chain) was sequenced during a study of CXCR3-negative and CXCR3-positive naive CD8 T cells. General observations from the study: After cryopreservation, CXCR3 expression dropped partially; most assays used fresh PBMCs. Naive cells used TRBV-TRBJ genes in much the same way whether CXCR3-negative or CXCR3-positive; memory cells did not. Naive CXCR3-positive cells had TRB CDR3s more hydrophobic than those of CXCR3-negative naive cells.

The germline gives CDR1 SQVTM, CDR2 ANQGSEA. This CDR3 has 12 amino acids. On this clonotype: Its specificity is unknown.

The authors made the TRB cDNA libraries by 5' RACE using UMI labels. After re-calling the 5' RACE reads, TCRdb lists one entry per CDR3 protein, DNA absent. The listing records about 110,000 distinct CDR3 sequences. Sequences were obtained from naive CXCR3+ CD8+ T cells from blood. Subset of the sample: CD45RO-CCR7+CD27+CD95- naive CD8+ T cells expressing CXCR3 (TNR3+). The source of this sequence is a human donor in good health. Some clones in this sample may be carry-over from other donors' samples. The chain employs TRBV29-1 and TRBJ2-2; TCRdb's assignment of TRBD1 cannot be checked, as there is no DNA. The CDR3 is CGVQGITGELFF.